A single sample is the source of the 4 T cell receptor beta chains below, sequenced in a study of blood T cell repertoires in COVID-19. This table comes from immunoSEQ multiplex PCR, and its TCRdb copy is limited to in-frame clones, with some not included. The sample has 150,000 or so clones; 75% to 85% are singletons. Sequenced input: peripheral blood. These receptor sequences come from a man aged 55 to 69 with acute or convalescent COVID-19.

V gene TRBV12-3 or TRBV12-4 combines with J gene TRBJ1-2; possible D gene TRBD1, 6 bases. The CDR3 contains 12 residues. The V and J ends lost 8 bases and 5 bases respectively, with 12 bases between them. The CDR3 region has the DNA TGTGCCAGCTCGCAGGGGAGATATGGCTACACCTTC. It encodes CASSQGRYGYTF.

About this clone itself: At one end, the junction sequence differs from germline, possibly due to a read error. The J gene is TRBJ2-5, the V gene TRBV7-2, with 9 nucleotides matching TRBD2. The CDR3 is 15 amino acids. Germline CDR1 and CDR2: SGHTA and FQGNSA. The CDR3, as DNA: TGTGCCAGCAGCTTAGTAGCGGGGGCACAAGGGACCCAGTACTTC. It is translated as CASSLVAGAQGTQYF.

This clone has a handful of counts. The rearrangement uses TRBV18 and TRBJ2-3, with TRBD1 as a possible D gene (6 bases). The CDR3 runs to 13 residues. V was pared by 6 bases and J by 9 bases, with 16 bases between. Germline V gene lookup returns CDR1 KGHSH and CDR2 LQKENI. CDR3 region: CASSPIMQGTQYF. In DNA, the CDR3 is TGTGCCAGCTCTCCTATAATGCAGGGGACGCAGTATTTT.

V gene TRBV6-2 or TRBV6-3 combines with J gene TRBJ2-7, with D uncertain. Germline assignment: CDR1 MNHEY and CDR2 SVGEGT. Trimming shortened V by 4 bases and J by 4 bases, and 5 bases separated the two germline ends. The CDR3 loop spans 11 amino acids. The CDR3 DNA reads as TGTGCCAGCAGTTCTTTATACGAGCAGTACTTC. Its protein is CASSSLYEQYF.